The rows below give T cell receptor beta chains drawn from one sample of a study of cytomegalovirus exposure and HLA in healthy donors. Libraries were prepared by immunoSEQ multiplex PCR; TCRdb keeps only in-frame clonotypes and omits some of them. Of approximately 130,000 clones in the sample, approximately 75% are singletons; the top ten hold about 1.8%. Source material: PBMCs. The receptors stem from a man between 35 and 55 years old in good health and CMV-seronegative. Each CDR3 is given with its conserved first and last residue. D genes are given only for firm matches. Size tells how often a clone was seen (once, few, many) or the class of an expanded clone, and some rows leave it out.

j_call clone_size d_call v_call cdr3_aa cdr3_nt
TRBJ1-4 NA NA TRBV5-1 CASSKGGGENEKLFF TGCGCCAGCAGCAAGGGAGGGGGAGAAAATGAAAAACTGTTTTTT
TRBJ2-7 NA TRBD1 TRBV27 CASSYRGSNEQYF TGTGCCAGCAGTTACAGGGGGAGCAACGAGCAGTACTTC
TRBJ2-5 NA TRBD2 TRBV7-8 CASSGIPTSGLQETQYF TGTGCCAGCAGCGGCATCCCTACTAGCGGGCTACAAGAGACCCAGTACTTC
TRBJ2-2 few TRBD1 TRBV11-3 CASSTGGLDTGELFF TGTGCCAGCAGCACAGGGGGCTTGGACACCGGGGAGCTGTTTTTT
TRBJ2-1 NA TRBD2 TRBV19 CASSAKAGSSYNEQFF TGTGCCAGTAGTGCCAAAGCGGGGAGCTCCTACAATGAGCAGTTCTTC
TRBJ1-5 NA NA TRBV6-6 CASLTGLNQPQHF TGTGCCAGTTTGACAGGACTTAATCAGCCCCAGCATTTT
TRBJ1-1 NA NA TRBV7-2 CASSPGPWVNTEAFF TGTGCCAGCAGCCCAGGTCCATGGGTGAACACTGAAGCTTTCTTT
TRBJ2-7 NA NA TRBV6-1 CASSEEGQINYEQYF TGTGCCAGCAGTGAAGAGGGACAAATAAATTACGAGCAGTACTTC
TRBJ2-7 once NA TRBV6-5 CASSYVGGGLYEQYF TGCGCCAGCAGTTACGTTGGTGGAGGATTATACGAGCAGTACTTC
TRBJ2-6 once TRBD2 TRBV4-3 CASSQVAGSGANGLTF TGCGCCAGCAGCCAAGTGGCAGGAAGCGGGGCCAACGGCCTGACTTTC
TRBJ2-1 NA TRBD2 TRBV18 CASSPPGRVTYNEQFF TGTGCCAGCTCACCACCTGGGAGGGTTACCTACAATGAGCAGTTCTTC
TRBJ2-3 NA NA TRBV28 CASYGSRTQYF TGTGCCAGCTACGGTTCGCGGACGCAGTATTTT
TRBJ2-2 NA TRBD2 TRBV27 CASSPGTSGDTGELFF TGTGCCAGCAGTCCCGGGACTAGCGGGGATACCGGGGAGCTGTTTTTT
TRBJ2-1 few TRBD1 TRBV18 CASSLRDSYNEQFF TGTGCCAGCTCACTAAGGGACAGTTACAATGAGCAGTTCTTC
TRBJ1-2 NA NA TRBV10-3 CAISEGGANYGYTF TGTGCCATCAGTGAGGGAGGAGCTAACTATGGCTACACCTTC
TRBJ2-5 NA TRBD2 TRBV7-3 CASSVQGGRETQYF TGTGCCAGCAGCGTTCAGGGAGGGAGAGAGACCCAGTACTTC
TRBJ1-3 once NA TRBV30 CAWSKGGFGNTIYF TGTGCCTGGTCTAAAGGGGGATTTGGAAACACCATATATTTT
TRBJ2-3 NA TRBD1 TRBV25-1 CASSEPGQGRTDTQYF TGTGCCAGCAGTGAACCGGGACAGGGAAGGACAGATACGCAGTATTTT
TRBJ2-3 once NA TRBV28 CASSSYFSGDTQYF TGTGCCAGCAGTTCTTACTTCTCCGGAGATACGCAGTATTTT
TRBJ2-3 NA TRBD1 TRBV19 CASRDPGQGRTDTQYF TGTGCCAGTAGGGATCCGGGACAGGGGCGCACAGATACGCAGTATTTT
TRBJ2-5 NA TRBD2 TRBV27 CASRGLAGSEAQYF TGTGCCAGCAGAGGACTAGCGGGGTCAGAGGCCCAGTACTTC
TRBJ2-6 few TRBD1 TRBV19 CASSLGTVGSGANVLTF TGTGCCAGTAGCCTCGGGACAGTTGGCTCTGGGGCCAACGTCCTGACTTTC
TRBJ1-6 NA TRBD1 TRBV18 CASSPSYRGQSSYNSPLHF TGTGCCAGCTCACCGAGTTACAGGGGGCAGAGCTCCTATAATTCACCCCTCCACTTT
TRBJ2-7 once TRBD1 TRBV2 CASRPGQGAGEQYF TGTGCCAGCAGACCGGGACAGGGGGCGGGGGAGCAGTACTTC
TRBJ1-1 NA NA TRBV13 CASSDSRVLSEAFF TGTGCCAGCAGCGATTCCAGGGTCCTATCTGAAGCTTTCTTT
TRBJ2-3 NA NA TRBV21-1 CANSKTSQGPSTDTQYF TGTGCCAACAGCAAAACGTCACAGGGCCCCAGCACAGATACGCAGTATTTT
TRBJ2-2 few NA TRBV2 CASSRSGWGQPNTGELFF TGTGCCAGCAGTCGGTCCGGCTGGGGACAACCGAACACCGGGGAGCTGTTTTTT
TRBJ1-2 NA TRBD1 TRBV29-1 CSVQTGTGYGYTF TGCAGCGTTCAGACCGGGACAGGGTATGGCTACACCTTC
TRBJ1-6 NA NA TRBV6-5 CASTESRQVYSPLHF TGTGCCAGCACAGAGTCCCGACAGGTCTATTCACCCCTCCACTTT
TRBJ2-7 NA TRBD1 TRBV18 CASSLEQGALEQYF TGTGCCAGCTCACTTGAACAGGGGGCGCTTGAGCAGTACTTC
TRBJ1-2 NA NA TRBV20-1 CSARQGPGYTF TGCAGTGCTAGGCAGGGCCCCGGCTACACCTTC
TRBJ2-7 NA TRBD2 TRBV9 CASSIRGGYEQYF TGTGCCAGCAGCATCCGGGGGGGGTACGAGCAGTACTTC
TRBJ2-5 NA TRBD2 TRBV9 CASSVGTSGTLEQYF TGTGCCAGCAGCGTCGGGACTAGCGGGACGTTAGAGCAGTACTTC
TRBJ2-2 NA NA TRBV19 CASSILGGTGELFF TGTGCCAGTAGTATTCTCGGCGGCACCGGGGAGCTGTTTTTT
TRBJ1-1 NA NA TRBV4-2 CASSQHFQVTNTEAFF TGTGCCAGCAGCCAACATTTCCAGGTGACGAACACTGAAGCTTTCTTT
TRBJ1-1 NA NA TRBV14 CASSFQVNTEAFF TGTGCCAGCAGCTTCCAGGTGAACACTGAAGCTTTCTTT
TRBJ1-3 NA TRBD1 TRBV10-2 CASSGDSSGNTIYF TGCGCCAGCAGTGGGGACAGCTCTGGAAACACCATATATTTT
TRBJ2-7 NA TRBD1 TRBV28 CASSLDRVVREQYF TGTGCCAGCAGTTTAGACAGGGTTGTTCGCGAGCAGTACTTC
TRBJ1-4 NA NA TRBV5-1 CASSLAPPTNEKLFF TGCGCCAGCAGCCTAGCCCCCCCAACTAATGAAAAACTGTTTTTT
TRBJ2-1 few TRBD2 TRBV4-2 CASSLGTSGGEQFF TGTGCCAGCAGCTTGGGGACTAGCGGGGGGGAGCAGTTCTTC